This T cell receptor beta chain was documented in a study of CD8+ T cells in alopecia areata. Study outcomes and limitations: Scalp lesions, especially in alopecia totalis/universalis, had higher clonality than normal scalp. With patients, TCR sharing proved less clear than in mice, a difference possibly related to HLA.

From PBMCs, CD4+ and CD8+ T cells were sorted. RNA extraction was followed by reverse transcription into cDNA, which acted as the sequencing template. Assay: immunoSEQ multiplex PCR; the TCRdb copy retains only in-frame clones and omits some. The sample contains roughly 200,000 clones, 56% of which appear only once. This clone was found a few times. Its antigen remains unidentified. V shed 0 bases, J shed 8 bases, and the junction held 9 bases outside the gene matches. Per germline, CDR1 MGHRA and CDR2 YSYEKL. The CDR3 has 15 amino acids. This sequence originates from a human donor in good health. The rearrangement joins TRBV4-1 to TRBJ1-2, with 7 bases lining up with TRBD1. The sample comprised CD8+ T cells sorted from blood. Here the CDR3 DNA reads TGCGCCAGCAGCCAAGACCCGGGGACAGTCCACGGCTACACCTTC. The encoded protein is CASSQDPGTVHGYTF.